This note documents a single T cell receptor (beta chain) sequence. Its target is not known. Time point specified: newly diagnosed, previously untreated cHL patient sample. It was by magnetic negative selection that CD4+ T cells were purified from thawed PBMCs. Sequenced by immunoSEQ multiplex PCR; TCRdb stores in-frame clones only, minus some. The sample holds around 32,000 clones, about 88% seen once. The data are from a study of PD-1 blockade in classical Hodgkin lymphoma. General observations from the study: The study reported lower baseline TCR diversity in newly diagnosed patients than in healthy donors.

The CDR3 loop spans 14 amino acids. Germline CDR1 and CDR2: SGHRS and YFSETQ. V lost 2 bases, J lost 6 bases, and 5 bases stayed unmatched. Sequenced sample: CD4+ T cells from blood. The clonotype comes from a human donor with classical Hodgkin lymphoma. The V and J genes are TRBV5-1 and TRBJ1-5; 7 positions match TRBD1. The DNA of the CDR3 is TGCGCCAGCAGCTTAGGGACAGAGGGTCAGCCCCAGCATTTT. Translating it yields CASSLGTEGQPQHF.